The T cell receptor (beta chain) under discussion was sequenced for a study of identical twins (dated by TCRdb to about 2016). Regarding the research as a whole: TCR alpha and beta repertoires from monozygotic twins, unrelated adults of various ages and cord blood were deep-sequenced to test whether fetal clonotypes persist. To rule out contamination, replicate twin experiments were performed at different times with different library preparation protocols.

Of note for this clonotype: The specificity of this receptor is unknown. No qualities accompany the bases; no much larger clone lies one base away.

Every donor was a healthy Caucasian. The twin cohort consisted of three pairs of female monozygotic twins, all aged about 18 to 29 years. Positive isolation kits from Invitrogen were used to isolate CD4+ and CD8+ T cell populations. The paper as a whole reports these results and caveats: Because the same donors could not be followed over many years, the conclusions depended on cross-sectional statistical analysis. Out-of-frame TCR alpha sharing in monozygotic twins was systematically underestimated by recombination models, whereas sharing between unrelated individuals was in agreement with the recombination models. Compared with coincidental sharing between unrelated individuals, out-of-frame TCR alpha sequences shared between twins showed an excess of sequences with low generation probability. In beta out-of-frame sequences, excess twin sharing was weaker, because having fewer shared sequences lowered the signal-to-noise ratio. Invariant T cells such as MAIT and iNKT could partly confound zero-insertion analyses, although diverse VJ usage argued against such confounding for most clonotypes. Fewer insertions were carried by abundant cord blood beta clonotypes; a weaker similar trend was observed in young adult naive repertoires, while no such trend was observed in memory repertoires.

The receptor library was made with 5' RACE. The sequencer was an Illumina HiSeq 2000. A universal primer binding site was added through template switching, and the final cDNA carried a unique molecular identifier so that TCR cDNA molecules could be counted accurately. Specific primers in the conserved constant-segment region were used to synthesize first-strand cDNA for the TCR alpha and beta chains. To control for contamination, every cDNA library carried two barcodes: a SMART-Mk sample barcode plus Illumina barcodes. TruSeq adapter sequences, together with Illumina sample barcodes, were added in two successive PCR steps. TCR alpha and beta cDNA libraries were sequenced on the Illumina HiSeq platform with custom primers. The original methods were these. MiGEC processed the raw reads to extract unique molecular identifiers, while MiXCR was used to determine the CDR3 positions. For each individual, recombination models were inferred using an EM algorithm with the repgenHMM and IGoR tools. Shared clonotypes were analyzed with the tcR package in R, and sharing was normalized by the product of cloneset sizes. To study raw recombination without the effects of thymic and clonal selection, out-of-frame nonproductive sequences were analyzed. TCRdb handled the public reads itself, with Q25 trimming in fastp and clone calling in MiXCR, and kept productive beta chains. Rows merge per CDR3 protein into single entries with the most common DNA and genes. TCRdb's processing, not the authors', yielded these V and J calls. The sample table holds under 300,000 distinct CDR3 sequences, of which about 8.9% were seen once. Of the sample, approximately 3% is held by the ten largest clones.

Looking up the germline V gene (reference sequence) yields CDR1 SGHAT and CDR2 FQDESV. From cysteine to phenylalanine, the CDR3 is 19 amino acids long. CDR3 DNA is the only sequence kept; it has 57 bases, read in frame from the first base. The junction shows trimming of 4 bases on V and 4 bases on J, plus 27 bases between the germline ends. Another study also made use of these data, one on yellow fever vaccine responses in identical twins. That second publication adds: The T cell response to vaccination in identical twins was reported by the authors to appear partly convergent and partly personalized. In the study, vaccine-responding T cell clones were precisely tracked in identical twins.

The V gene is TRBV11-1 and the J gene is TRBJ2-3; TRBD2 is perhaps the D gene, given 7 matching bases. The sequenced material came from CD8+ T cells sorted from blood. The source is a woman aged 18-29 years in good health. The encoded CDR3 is CASSSLGGVMSIAADTQYF. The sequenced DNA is TGTGCCAGCAGCTCACTAGGGGGGGTGATGTCTATAGCCGCAGATACGCAGTATTTT.